Listed below are T cell receptor beta chains from one sample, sequenced in a study of cytomegalovirus exposure and HLA in healthy donors. Clones were read by immunoSEQ multiplex PCR, and TCRdb kept only the in-frame ones, dropping some. There are under 200,000 clones in the sample; around 75% occur only once, and about 2.7% lies in the top ten. Sequenced: PBMCs. The receptors were gathered from a woman between 45 and 65 years old in good health and CMV-seropositive. CDR3s include the opening cysteine and the closing phenylalanine or tryptophan. A D gene is named only where the DNA matches it firmly. Size values are once, few and many counts, or a class for expanded clones, and some rows have none.

clone size	V gene	D gene	J gene	CDR3 protein	CDR3 DNA
NA	TRBV6-5	NA	TRBJ1-2	CASSRGRGYTF	TGTGCCAGCAGCCGCGGAAGGGGCTACACCTTC
NA	TRBV4-2	NA	TRBJ1-3	CASSQLDSSGNTIYF	TGTGCCAGCAGCCAACTGGACAGTTCTGGAAACACCATATATTTT
NA	TRBV5-1	TRBD1	TRBJ2-5	CASSLGTGGYQETQYF	TGCGCCAGCAGCTTGGGAACAGGGGGCTACCAAGAGACCCAGTACTTC
NA	TRBV7-2	NA	TRBJ1-1	CASSSSVLGLGGAFF	TGTGCCAGCAGCTCATCGGTTCTCGGTCTGGGAGGAGCTTTCTTT
NA	TRBV5-6	TRBD1	TRBJ2-5	CASRSDRGLGTQYF	TGTGCCAGCAGGTCGGACAGGGGCCTAGGGACCCAGTACTTC
NA	TRBV4-2	TRBD1	TRBJ1-3	CASSQETGIRSGNTIYF	TGTGCCAGCAGCCAAGAGACAGGGATCAGGTCTGGAAACACCATATATTTT
NA	TRBV7-3	TRBD1	TRBJ2-1	CASSYGQGIYNEQFF	TGTGCCAGCAGTTACGGACAGGGGATCTACAATGAGCAGTTCTTC
NA	TRBV9	NA	TRBJ2-1	CASSVVANEQFF	TGTGCCAGCAGCGTAGTAGCTAATGAGCAGTTCTTC
NA	TRBV2	NA	TRBJ2-3	CASAAIGSDTQYF	TGTGCCAGCGCGGCAATAGGATCAGATACGCAGTATTTT
NA	TRBV5-3	TRBD1	TRBJ1-3	CAGGYRGENRGNTIYF	TGTGCCGGCGGGTACAGGGGAGAAAACCGGGGAAACACCATATATTTT
NA	TRBV7-3	TRBD2	TRBJ2-1	CASSLGREGNEQFF	TGTGCCAGCAGCTTAGGCAGGGAGGGAAATGAGCAGTTCTTC
NA	TRBV5-4	TRBD1	TRBJ1-2	CASSTGGEDYGYTF	TGTGCCAGCAGCACAGGGGGCGAGGACTATGGCTACACCTTC
NA	TRBV5-1	NA	TRBJ1-1	CASSLTGSNTEAFF	TGCGCCAGCAGCCTGACGGGATCGAACACTGAAGCTTTCTTT
many	TRBV5-1	NA	TRBJ2-6	CASSEFDDRGSTSGANVLTF	TGCGCCAGCAGCGAATTTGATGATAGGGGATCAACGTCTGGGGCCAACGTCCTGACTTTC
NA	TRBV2	TRBD1	TRBJ1-4	CASRSGQTNEKLFF	TGTGCCAGCAGGTCGGGACAGACTAATGAAAAACTGTTTTTT
NA	TRBV14	NA	TRBJ1-2	CASSTNIQGIEGYTF	TGTGCCAGCAGCACCAATATACAGGGAATAGAAGGCTACACCTTC
once	TRBV19	NA	TRBJ1-1	CASSIVRLTTEAFF	TGTGCCAGTAGTATAGTAAGACTGACCACTGAAGCTTTCTTT
once	TRBV15	NA	TRBJ1-3	CATSRDQGKGGNTIYF	TGTGCCACCAGCAGAGATCAGGGTAAAGGGGGAAACACCATATATTTT
NA	TRBV7-7	NA	TRBJ2-1	CASSLGLGEDEQFF	TGTGCCAGCAGCTTGGGACTGGGGGAAGATGAGCAGTTCTTC
NA	TRBV10-3	TRBD1	TRBJ2-4	CAISAVQGAANIQYF	TGTGCCATCAGTGCGGTACAGGGGGCTGCGAACATTCAGTACTTC
NA	TRBV19	NA	TRBJ2-1	CASNTRAGIGEQFF	TGTGCCAGTAACACCCGGGCAGGGATCGGTGAGCAGTTCTTC
NA	TRBV7-8	NA	TRBJ2-7	CASRDSSYEQYF	TGTGCCAGCAGGGACAGTTCCTACGAGCAGTACTTC
NA	TRBV10-3	NA	TRBJ1-2	CAISESNRGRNYGYTF	TGTGCCATCAGTGAGTCGAATCGCGGGCGAAACTATGGCTACACCTTC
NA	TRBV28	NA	TRBJ1-2	CASSQQINYGYTF	TGTGCCAGCAGCCAACAAATTAACTATGGCTACACCTTC
NA	TRBV5-4	TRBD1	TRBJ1-2	CASSHPDRDYGYTF	TGTGCCAGCAGCCACCCGGACAGGGACTATGGCTACACCTTC
NA	TRBV10-3	TRBD1	TRBJ1-2	CAFRQGASGGYTF	TGTGCCTTTAGACAGGGCGCTTCGGGTGGCTACACCTTC
NA	TRBV11-2	NA	TRBJ1-6	CASSQQGTYNSPLHF	TGTGCCAGCAGCCAACAGGGAACCTATAATTCACCCCTCCACTTT
NA	TRBV18	NA	TRBJ1-1	CASSRARALWTEAFF	TGTGCCAGCTCACGTGCCAGGGCCCTGTGGACTGAAGCTTTCTTT
NA	TRBV20-1	NA	TRBJ1-5	CSALRGPLQHF	TGCAGTGCCTTACGAGGGCCACTCCAGCATTTT
NA	TRBV30	TRBD1	TRBJ2-7	CAWSRGQLSYEQYF	TGTGCCTGGAGCAGGGGGCAGCTCTCCTACGAGCAGTACTTC
NA	TRBV21-1	NA	TRBJ1-6	CASSKDSGVQLSRGSPLHF	TGTGCCAGCAGCAAAGACTCAGGGGTGCAATTGTCGAGGGGCTCACCCCTCCACTTT
NA	TRBV7-9	TRBD1	TRBJ2-3	CASSPSVLGGQITDTQYF	TGTGCCAGCAGCCCATCAGTTCTAGGGGGACAGATCACAGATACGCAGTATTTT
few	TRBV7-3	TRBD2	TRBJ2-1	CASALTGGAGNEQFF	TGTGCCAGCGCCCTAACCGGGGGGGCCGGGAATGAGCAGTTCTTC
NA	TRBV6-1	NA	TRBJ1-2	CASLRQEHYYGYTF	TGTGCCAGCCTTAGACAGGAGCACTACTATGGCTACACCTTC
NA	TRBV6-1	TRBD1	TRBJ1-2	CASSAQRQGERYNYGYTF	TGTGCCAGCAGTGCCCAGAGGCAGGGGGAGAGATATAACTATGGCTACACCTTC